Listed below are T cell receptor beta chains from one sample, sequenced in a study of glioma-infiltrating T cells after dendritic cell vaccination. Generated by immunoSEQ multiplex PCR, the TCRdb table keeps only in-frame clones and is missing some. The sample holds tens of thousands of clones, about four fifths seen once. This specimen consisted of blood, obtained after dendritic cell vaccination. The receptors here all came from a human donor with glioblastoma. Both conserved end residues are part of each CDR3. The D gene is left open where the match is weak. The size field is filled for only some rows; it gives once, few, many or a size class.

d_call	v_call	clone_size	j_call	cdr3_nt	cdr3_aa
-	TRBV5-1	-	TRBJ2-7	TGCGCCAGCAGCTTGGGGGGGCGCGACGACGAGCAGTACTTC	CASSLGGRDDEQYF
-	TRBV6-5	-	TRBJ1-3	TGTGCCAGCAGTGTCGCGGGGAAAGGAAACACCATATATTTT	CASSVAGKGNTIYF
-	TRBV7-2	-	TRBJ1-4	TGTGCCAGCAGCTCGCACAGGAGTTCCGAAAAACTGTTTTTT	CASSSHRSSEKLFF
TRBD1	TRBV5-1	once	TRBJ1-1	TGCGCCAGCAGCTTGGCCGAAGGTGTGGCAGGGGGCCGGGGCACTGAAGCTTTCTTT	CASSLAEGVAGGRGTEAFF
-	TRBV6-5	-	TRBJ1-1	TGTGCCAGCAGTACCCCGACAGGGAACACTGAAGCTTTCTTT	CASSTPTGNTEAFF
-	TRBV19	-	TRBJ2-5	TGTGCCAGTAGTATCCAGGGACAAGAGACCCAGTACTTC	CASSIQGQETQYF
TRBD1	TRBV7-3	-	TRBJ1-2	TGTGCCAGCAGCGCAGGACAGGGGTATGGCTACACCTTC	CASSAGQGYGYTF
-	TRBV9	-	TRBJ1-1	TGTGCCAGCAGCCTCACAGGGAACACTGAAGCTTTCTTT	CASSLTGNTEAFF
TRBD1	TRBV5-6	once	TRBJ1-3	TGTGCCAGCAGCCTGAGCCGGGACAGGGGGTCTCCCTCTGGAAACACCATATATTTT	CASSLSRDRGSPSGNTIYF
TRBD1	TRBV19	-	TRBJ1-3	TGTGCCAGTAGCGGACAGGATTCTGCGGGAAACACCATATATTTT	CASSGQDSAGNTIYF
TRBD1	TRBV2	-	TRBJ2-2	TGTGCCAGCAGCAAGACAGGGGGCGAATCCGGGGAGCTGTTTTTT	CASSKTGGESGELFF
-	TRBV14	-	TRBJ1-1	TGTGCCAGCAGCCAACTACAGATGAACACTGAAGCTTTCTTT	CASSQLQMNTEAFF
-	TRBV27	-	TRBJ2-7	TGTGCCAGCAGTTCAGGGTTCTACGAGCAGTACTTC	CASSSGFYEQYF
TRBD1	TRBV2	-	TRBJ1-2	TGTGCCAGCAGCCGACAGGGCGGCTATGGCTACACCTTC	CASSRQGGYGYTF
TRBD1	TRBV7-2	-	TRBJ2-7	TGTGCCAGCAGCTTAAACAGGGGGGACTACGAGCAGTACTTC	CASSLNRGDYEQYF
TRBD1	TRBV29-1	-	TRBJ1-2	TGCAGCGTTGTTGACTGGCCGGGACAGGGTGGTAACTATGGCTACACCTTC	CSVVDWPGQGGNYGYTF
-	TRBV6-1	-	TRBJ1-1	TGTGCCAGCAGTAGAGCCCTTCGGGAGGAAGCTTTCTTT	CASSRALREEAFF
-	TRBV18	once	TRBJ1-1	TGTGCCAGCTCACCAAGCACAGCCAGGAACACTGAAGCTTTCTTT	CASSPSTARNTEAFF
-	TRBV2	-	TRBJ2-7	TGTGCCAGCACCCCCCTTCCTAGTGACGAGCAGTACTTC	CASTPLPSDEQYF
-	TRBV7-2	medium-sized	TRBJ1-1	TGTGCCAGCAGCTCGGGAGGTGGACGCCGTGCTGAAGCTTTCTTT	CASSSGGGRRAEAFF
TRBD2	TRBV2	-	TRBJ2-5	TGTGCCAGCAGGGGTGGGGGAGGGTATGAGACCCAGTACTTC	CASRGGGGYETQYF
-	TRBV30	-	TRBJ2-2	TGTGCCTGGAGGCCAGGGTACACCGGCACCGGGGAGCTGTTTTTT	CAWRPGYTGTGELFF